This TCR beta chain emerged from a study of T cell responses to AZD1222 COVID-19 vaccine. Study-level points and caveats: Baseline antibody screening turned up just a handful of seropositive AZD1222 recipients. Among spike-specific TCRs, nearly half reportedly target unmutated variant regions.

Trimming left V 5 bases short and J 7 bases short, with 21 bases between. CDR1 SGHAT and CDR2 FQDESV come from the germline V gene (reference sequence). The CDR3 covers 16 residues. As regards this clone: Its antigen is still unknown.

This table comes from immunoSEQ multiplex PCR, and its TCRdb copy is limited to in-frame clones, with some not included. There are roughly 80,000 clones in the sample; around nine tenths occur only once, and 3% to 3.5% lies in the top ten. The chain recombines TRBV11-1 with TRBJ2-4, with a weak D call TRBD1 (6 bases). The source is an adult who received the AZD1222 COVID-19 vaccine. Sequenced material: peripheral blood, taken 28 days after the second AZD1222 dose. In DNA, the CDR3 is TGTGCCAGCAGCCAAACAGGGACGACAGGCTCGAACATTCAGTACTTC. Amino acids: CASSQTGTTGSNIQYF.